The 28 T cell receptor beta chains below come from one sample, sequenced in a study of blood T cell repertoires in COVID-19. Measured with immunoSEQ multiplex PCR; TCRdb has only the in-frame clones, and not every one. The repertoire holds some 190,000 clones, with 85% to 90% as singletons. The sequencing input was peripheral blood. Receptors originate from a man aged 18 to 35 with active or convalescent COVID-19.

The V call is TRBV5-1, the J call TRBJ1-2; D remains unclear. Trimming left V 1 base short and J 3 bases short, with 13 bases between. CDR1 and CDR2 from the germline V gene are SGHRS and YFSETQ. The CDR3 has 15 residues. The CDR3 nucleotides read TGCGCCAGCAGCTTGAGTTCCCTGGCCGACTATGGCTACACCTTC. Translation: CASSLSSLADYGYTF. The variable domain in full, with the rest retrieved from reference TRBV5-1 and TRBJ1-2, is KAGVTQTPRYLIKTRGQQVTLSCSPISGHRSVSWYQQTPGQGLQFLFEYFSETQRNKGNFPGRFSGRQFSNSRSEMNVSTLELGDSALYLCASSLSSLADYGYTFGSGTRLTVV.

The V gene is TRBV29-1, the J gene TRBJ2-1, with TRBD1 as a possible D gene (6 bases). Germline V CDR1 and CDR2: SQVTM, ANQGSEA. V lost 6 bases, J lost 10 bases, and 13 bases lay in between. This CDR3 comprises 11 residues. The CDR3 nucleotides are TGCAGCGTCCAGACAGGAAAAGAGCAGTTCTTC. It is translated as CSVQTGKEQFF.

This rearrangement joins TRBV28 to TRBJ2-5; no firm D call. Germline assignment: CDR1 MDHEN and CDR2 SYDVKM. This CDR3 is built from 13 residues. The V end was cut by 3 bases, the J end by 3 bases, with 8 bases between. Here the CDR3 reads CASSFGHKETQYF. The CDR3 bases are TGTGCCAGCAGTTTTGGGCATAAAGAGACCCAGTACTTC.

The chain couples TRBV5-1 to TRBJ2-1; 7 bases map to TRBD2. The trim removed 1 base at V and 10 bases at J, leaving 5 bases unmatched. The CDR3 runs to 13 residues. Germline V gene sequence: CDR1 SGHRS, CDR2 YFSETQ. CDR3 nucleotides: TGCGCCAGCAGCTTGTACGCAGCGGGAGAGCAGTTCTTC. This encodes CASSLYAAGEQFF. The complete variable domain, with remaining parts taken from reference TRBV5-1 and TRBJ2-1, reads KAGVTQTPRYLIKTRGQQVTLSCSPISGHRSVSWYQQTPGQGLQFLFEYFSETQRNKGNFPGRFSGRQFSNSRSEMNVSTLELGDSALYLCASSLYAAGEQFFGPGTRLTVL.

This clone has a single count. The chain has TRBV2 and TRBJ2-2; D gene uncertain. This CDR3 contains 11 residues. Germline CDR1 and CDR2: SNHLY and FYNNEI. V was pared by 7 bases and J by 3 bases, with 3 bases between. CDR3 amino acids: CASTYTGELFF. CDR3 sequence (DNA): TGTGCCAGCACCTACACCGGGGAGCTGTTTTTT.

The chain carries TRBV7-8 and TRBJ2-5, with D possibly TRBD2 on 5 matching bases. The CDR3 covers 12 residues. Germline values: CDR1 SGHVS, CDR2 FQNEAQ. V lost 6 bases and J 5 bases, leaving 10 bases between the germline ends. Here the CDR3 DNA reads TGTGCCAGCAGAGACACGGGGGAGACCCAGTACTTC. Translation gives CASRDTGETQYF.

The CDR3 DNA reads as TGTGCCTGGAGTGCGGGAGGGTTTGATGAAAAACTGTTTTTT. Translating gives CAWSAGGFDEKLFF. The chain uses TRBV30 and TRBJ1-4; D is uncertain. Trimming took 1 base from V and 6 from J, leaving 12 bases between them. The CDR3 is made up of 14 amino acids. Per germline, CDR1 GTSNPN and CDR2 SVGIG (reference sequence).

This clone was observed a single time. The gene calls are TRBV6-5 and TRBJ1-2; 8 bases map to TRBD1. Trimming removed 6 bases from V and 7 bases from J; junction bases left unmatched: 7. The V gene's germline CDR1 is MNHEY and CDR2 SVGAGI. The CDR3 loop spans 13 amino acids. The CDR3, as DNA: TGTGCCAGCAGCCAAACAGGGGGAAGTGGCTACACCTTC. Protein product: CASSQTGGSGYTF.

This chain uses TRBV5-1 with TRBJ1-1, with 11 bases identical to TRBD1. Germline values: CDR1 SGHRS, CDR2 YFSETQ. Trimming at V came to 0 bases and at J to 5 bases, leaving 0 bases not matched to a gene. The CDR3 length is 14 residues. Written as DNA, the CDR3 is TGCGCCAGCAGCTTGGGGGACAGGGGGACTGAAGCTTTCTTT. It translates to CASSLGDRGTEAFF. Using reference TRBV5-1 and TRBJ1-1 for the parts outside the CDR3, the full variable domain is KAGVTQTPRYLIKTRGQQVTLSCSPISGHRSVSWYQQTPGQGLQFLFEYFSETQRNKGNFPGRFSGRQFSNSRSEMNVSTLELGDSALYLCASSLGDRGTEAFFGQGTRLTVV.

The chain couples TRBV19 to TRBJ2-3; possibly TRBD2 for D (6 bases). With 4 bases removed from V and 1 base from J, the gap between germline ends came to 12 bases. This CDR3 contains 15 residues. CDR1 is LNHDA and CDR2 is SQIVND in the germline V gene (reference sequence). In nucleotides, the CDR3 is TGTGCCAGTAGTACGACTAGTGGGGGCACAGATACGCAGTATTTT. Its translation: CASSTTSGGTDTQYF.

This sequence joins TRBV6-6 and TRBJ1-2; TRBD1 matches 7 bases. The CDR3 totals 11 residues. From germline, CDR1 is MNHNY and CDR2 SVGAGI (reference sequence). V lost 7 bases to trimming and J lost 6 bases; unmatched junction nucleotides: 2. CDR3 sequence: CASTDRDGYTF. The CDR3 DNA reads as TGTGCCAGCACCGACAGGGATGGCTACACCTTC.

The chain joins TRBV12-3 or TRBV12-4 to TRBJ1-1; weak D call: TRBD1 (5 bases). This CDR3 has 13 amino acids. V was pared by 6 bases and J by 5 bases, with 13 bases between. This CDR3 reads CASSQPGGTEAFF. CDR3 in DNA: TGTGCCAGCAGCCAACCGGGGGGAACTGAAGCTTTCTTT.

The CDR3 protein is CASSPRGQMNTEAFF. CDR3 DNA: TGCGCCAGCAGCCCTCGAGGACAGATGAACACTGAAGCTTTCTTT. This chain uses TRBV4-1 with TRBJ1-1; D possibly corresponds to TRBD1 (6 bases). The CDR3 is 15 amino acids. Germline V gene data show CDR1 as MGHRA and CDR2 as YSYEKL. V lost 4 bases and J 0 bases, leaving 12 bases between the germline ends.

V gene TRBV7-8 combines with J gene TRBJ2-7, with 7 bases lining up with TRBD2. Looked up from germline, CDR1 is SGHVS and CDR2 is FQNEAQ. This CDR3 region has 16 residues. Losses at the gene ends were 0 bases for V and 7 bases for J; bases not matched to a gene: 12. DNA for the CDR3: TGTGCCAGCAGCTTAGCTAGCGGGCGAGTGGTAGGTGAGCAGTACTTC. This gives the protein CASSLASGRVVGEQYF.

The J gene is TRBJ2-3, the V gene TRBV6-5; TRBD2 aligns across 8 bases. The V and J ends lost 7 bases and 4 bases, in that order; junction bases with no gene match: 7. The germline V gene has CDR1 MNHEY and CDR2 SVGAGI. CDR3 size: 14 residues. CDR3 loop: CASKPAGAPDTQYF. The CDR3, as DNA: TGTGCCAGCAAGCCAGCGGGAGCCCCAGATACGCAGTATTTT.

This chain uses TRBV6-6 with TRBJ1-2; weak D call: TRBD1 (5 bases). From germline, CDR1 is MNHNY and CDR2 SVGAGI (reference sequence). V dropped 7 bases and J dropped 7 bases, with 13 bases sitting between them. The CDR3 consists of 12 residues. The CDR3 DNA sequence: TGTGCCAGCAATGGGGAGGGGAGTGGCTACACCTTC. This translates into CASNGEGSGYTF.

This clone was picked up a small number of times. The chain uses TRBV9 and TRBJ1-2; D unclear. The germline V gene has CDR1 SGDLS and CDR2 YYNGEE. Trimming stripped 0 bases from V and 6 bases from J, with 15 bases between. This CDR3 is 15 amino acids long. The CDR3 nucleotides are TGTGCCAGCAGCGTAGATCCGGGTTTCACCCATGGCTACACCTTC. This translates into CASSVDPGFTHGYTF.

V usage is TRBV9 and J usage is TRBJ2-5, with 9 bases matching TRBD2. Trimming cost V 4 bases and J 4 bases; bases outside gene matches: 8. The CDR3 sequence is 15 residues long. Germline values: CDR1 SGDLS, CDR2 YYNGEE. For the CDR3, the DNA is TGTGCCAGCAGCACGGGACTAGCTCTACTAGAGACCCAGTACTTC. Translated, it gives CASSTGLALLETQYF.

This chain links TRBV6-1 with TRBJ2-5; no reliable D call. Germline CDR1 reads MNHNS; CDR2 reads SASEGT. The CDR3 has 15 residues. The V and J ends lost 3 bases and 2 bases respectively, with 13 bases between them. CDR3 nucleotide sequence: TGTGCCAGCAGTGATTTTCGATCCCTACAAGAGACCCAGTACTTC. Translated: CASSDFRSLQETQYF.

The chain employs TRBV5-1 and TRBJ2-3; D is unresolved. The CDR3 is 16 amino acids. The V end was cut by 0 bases, the J end by 0 bases, with 11 bases between. CDR1 is SGHRS and CDR2 is YFSETQ in the germline V gene. The CDR3 sequence is CASSLAGYPSTDTQYF. The DNA of the CDR3 is TGCGCCAGCAGCTTGGCGGGTTACCCCAGCACAGATACGCAGTATTTT.

The chain is built from TRBV5-6 and TRBJ2-3; weak D call: TRBD2 (7 bases). The CDR3 covers 15 residues. The germline V and J ends were trimmed by 4 bases and 3 bases, with 15 bases remaining between them. Germline assignment: CDR1 SGHDT and CDR2 YYEEEE. The CDR3 bases are TGTGCCAGCAGCACGGGGAGGGGGTGGACAGATACGCAGTATTTT. Protein sequence: CASSTGRGWTDTQYF.

The chain uses TRBV6-6 and TRBJ1-5, with D perhaps matching TRBD1 (6 bases). Trimming took off 6 bases at V and 1 base at J, with 13 bases between the two ends. The germline V gene has CDR1 MNHNY and CDR2 SVGAGI (reference sequence). The CDR3 loop spans 15 amino acids. DNA of the CDR3: TGTGCCAGCAGCCGAGGCAGGGGAAGCAATCAGCCCCAGCATTTT. Translation gives CASSRGRGSNQPQHF.

This clone was seen a single time. This sequence joins TRBV5-1 and TRBJ2-1, with 12 bases lining up with TRBD1. Germline-derived CDR1 and CDR2 are SGHRS and YFSETQ. Trimming at V came to 0 bases and at J to 7 bases, leaving 8 bases not matched to a gene. This CDR3 region has 17 residues. The CDR3 DNA is TGCGCCAGCAGCTTGGGGGACAGGGGGCGAGTGGAGAATGAGCAGTTCTTC. This codes for CASSLGDRGRVENEQFF.

In DNA form, the CDR3 reads TGTGCCAGCAGCTTAGTAGCGGGAGCGTCCGAGCAGTACTTC. Residues: CASSLVAGASEQYF. The chain joins TRBV7-2 to TRBJ2-7, with TRBD2 matching over 9 bases. The germline CDR1 and CDR2 sequences are SGHTA and FQGNSA. The CDR3 length is 14 residues. V was clipped by 1 base and J by 6 bases; unmatched bases: 4.

This sequence joins TRBV4-2 and TRBJ2-1, with 7 bases that match TRBD1. This CDR3 is built from 18 residues. Germline CDR1 LGHNA, CDR2 YNFKEQ. V shed 1 base, J shed 4 bases, and the junction held 13 bases outside the gene matches. CDR3 nucleotides: TGTGCCAGCAGCCAAGGCACCACAGGGGAGTACACATACAATGAGCAGTTCTTC. Translation gives CASSQGTTGEYTYNEQFF.

The chain joins TRBV5-4 to TRBJ1-2, with TRBD1 as a possible D gene (6 bases). Germline CDR1 SGHNT, CDR2 YYREEE (reference sequence). Deletions cut 4 bases from V and 6 bases from J, with 16 bases between. The CDR3 runs to 14 residues. Here the CDR3 reads CASSAGGGLDGYTF. The CDR3 DNA reads TGTGCCAGCAGCGCTGGGGGGGGGCTTGATGGCTACACCTTC.

This clone was observed a few times. The chain links TRBV9 to TRBJ2-7; weak D call: TRBD2 (6 bases). The V and J ends lost 0 bases and 1 base respectively, with 11 bases between them. The CDR3 length is 15 residues. Germline CDR1 and CDR2: SGDLS and YYNGEE. DNA for the CDR3: TGTGCCAGCAGCGTAGGGCCGGGGGAGTCCTACGAGCAGTACTTC. Protein product: CASSVGPGESYEQYF. Drawing the rest from reference TRBV9 and TRBJ2-7, the complete variable domain is DSGVTQTPKHLITATGQRVTLRCSPRSGDLSVYWYQQSLDQGLQFLIQYYNGEERAKGNILERFSAQQFPDLHSELNLSSLELGDSALYFCASSVGPGESYEQYFGPGTRLTVT.

This chain joins TRBV5-5 and TRBJ2-5; 8 bases are shared with TRBD1. CDR1 is SGHKS, CDR2 YYEKEE, per germline (reference sequence). V was clipped by 2 bases and J by 5 bases; unmatched bases: 8. CDR3 length equals 15 residues. DNA for the CDR3: TGTGCCAGCAGCTTTTCAGGGGGCGAATATGAGACCCAGTACTTC. Its protein is CASSFSGGEYETQYF.